This TCR beta chain was retrieved from a study of blood T cells in healthy people across ages. The donors, aged roughly 6 to 95, were healthy Caucasians from Russia. Trimming took off 2 bases at V and 3 bases at J, with 5 bases between the two ends. CDR1 SGHAT and CDR2 FQDESV come from the germline V gene (reference sequence). This CDR3 has 12 residues. Combining a sample-barcoded 5' primer with a J-beta primer mix, a second PCR ran for 7 to 11 cycles. Via MiXCR, TCRdb re-called the 5' RACE reads, giving one row per CDR3 protein. The sample comprises about 560,000 distinct CDR3 sequences, about 28% of which are singletons, and about 3.3% rests with the top ten. This clonotype was detected a few times. The target antigen is unknown. Broader study findings: Calculation of diversity from one million T cells yielded estimates considered to be underestimates. Older age went with lower TCR beta diversity per million T cells, in a roughly linear way.

The sample also formed part of further work on T cells of mothers and their children. From that study: An overlap that was slightly higher, though non-significant, was seen in related mother-child pairs versus unrelated pairs.

The TCR sequence derives from a boy between 2 and 10 years old in good health. The sequencing sample was made of blood. The V gene is TRBV11-1, the J gene TRBJ2-7; D gene ambiguous. The CDR3 sequence: CASSLMSYEQYF. CDR3 in DNA: TGTGCCAGCAGCTTAATGAGCTACGAGCAGTACTTC. Combining the CDR3 with reference TRBV11-1 and TRBJ2-7 gives the whole variable domain EAEVAQSPRYKITEKSQAVAFWCDPISGHATLYWYRQILGQGPELLVQFQDESVVDDSQLPKDRFSAERLKGVDSTLKIQPAELGDSAMYLCASSLMSYEQYFGPGTRLTVT.